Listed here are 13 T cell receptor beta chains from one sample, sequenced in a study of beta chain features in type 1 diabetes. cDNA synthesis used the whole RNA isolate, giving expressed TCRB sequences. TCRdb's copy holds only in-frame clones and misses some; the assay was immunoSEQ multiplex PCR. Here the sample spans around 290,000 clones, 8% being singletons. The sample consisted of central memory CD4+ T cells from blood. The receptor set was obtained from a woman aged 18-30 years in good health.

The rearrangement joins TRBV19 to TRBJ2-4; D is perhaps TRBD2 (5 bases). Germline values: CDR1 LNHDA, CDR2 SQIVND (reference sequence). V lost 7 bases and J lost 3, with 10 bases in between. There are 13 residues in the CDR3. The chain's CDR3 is CASTPEGKNIQYF. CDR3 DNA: TGTGCCAGTACACCCGAGGGCAAAAACATTCAGTACTTC.

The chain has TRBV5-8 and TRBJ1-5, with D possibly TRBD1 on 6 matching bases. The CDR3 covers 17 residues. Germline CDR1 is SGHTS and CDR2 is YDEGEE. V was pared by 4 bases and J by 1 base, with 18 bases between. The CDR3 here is CASSQGHVSLSNQPQHF. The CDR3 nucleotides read TGTGCCAGCAGCCAGGGACACGTCAGCCTCAGCAATCAGCCCCAGCATTTT.

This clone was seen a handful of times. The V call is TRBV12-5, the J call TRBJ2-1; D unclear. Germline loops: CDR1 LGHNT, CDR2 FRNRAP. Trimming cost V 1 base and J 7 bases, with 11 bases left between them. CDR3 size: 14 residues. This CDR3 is CASGLGAPINEQFF. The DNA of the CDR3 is TGTGCTAGTGGTTTGGGTGCCCCCATAAATGAGCAGTTCTTC.

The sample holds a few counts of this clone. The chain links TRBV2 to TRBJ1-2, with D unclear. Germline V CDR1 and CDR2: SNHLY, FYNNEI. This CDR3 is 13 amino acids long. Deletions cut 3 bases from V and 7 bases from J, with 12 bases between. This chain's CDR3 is CASSDQRGSGYTF. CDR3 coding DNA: TGTGCCAGCAGTGACCAGAGAGGGAGTGGCTACACCTTC.

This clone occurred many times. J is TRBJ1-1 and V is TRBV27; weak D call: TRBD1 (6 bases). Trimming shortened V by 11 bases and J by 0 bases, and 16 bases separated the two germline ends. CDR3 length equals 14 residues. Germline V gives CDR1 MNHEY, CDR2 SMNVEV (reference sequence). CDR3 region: CAGGRRPMNTEAFF. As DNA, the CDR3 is TGTGCCGGGGGGCGGAGACCCATGAACACTGAAGCTTTCTTT.

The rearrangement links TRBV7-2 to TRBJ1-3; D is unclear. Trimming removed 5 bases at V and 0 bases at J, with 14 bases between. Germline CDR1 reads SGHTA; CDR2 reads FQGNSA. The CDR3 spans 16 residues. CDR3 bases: TGTGCCAGCAGCCCCGCAGTCAGATCCTCTGGAAACACCATATATTTT. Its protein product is CASSPAVRSSGNTIYF.

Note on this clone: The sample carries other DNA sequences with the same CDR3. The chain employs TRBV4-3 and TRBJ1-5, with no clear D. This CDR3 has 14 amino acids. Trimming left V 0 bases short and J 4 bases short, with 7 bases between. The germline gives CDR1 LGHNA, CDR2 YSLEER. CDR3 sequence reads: CASSQDGRNQPQHF. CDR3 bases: TGCGCCAGCAGCCAAGACGGGCGGAATCAGCCCCAGCATTTT.

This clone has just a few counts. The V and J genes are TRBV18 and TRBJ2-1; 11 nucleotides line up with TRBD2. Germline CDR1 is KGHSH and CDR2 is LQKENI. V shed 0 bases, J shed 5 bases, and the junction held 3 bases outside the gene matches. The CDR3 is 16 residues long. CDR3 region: CASSPPLAGGHNEQFF. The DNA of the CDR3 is TGTGCCAGCTCACCACCCCTAGCGGGGGGACACAATGAGCAGTTCTTC.

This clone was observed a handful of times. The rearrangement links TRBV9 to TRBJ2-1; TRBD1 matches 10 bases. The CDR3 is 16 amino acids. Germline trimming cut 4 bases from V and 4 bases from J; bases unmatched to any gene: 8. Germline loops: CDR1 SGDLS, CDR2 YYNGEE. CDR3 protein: CASSSRTGGSYNEQFF. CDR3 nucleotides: TGTGCCAGCAGCTCGCGGACAGGGGGATCGTACAATGAGCAGTTCTTC.

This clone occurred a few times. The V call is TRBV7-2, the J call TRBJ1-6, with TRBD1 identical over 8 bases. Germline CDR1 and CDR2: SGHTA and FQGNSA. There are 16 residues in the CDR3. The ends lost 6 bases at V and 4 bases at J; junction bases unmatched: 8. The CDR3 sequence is CASRSEGQAYNSPLHF. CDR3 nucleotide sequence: TGTGCCAGCAGATCAGAGGGACAGGCTTATAATTCACCCCTCCACTTT.

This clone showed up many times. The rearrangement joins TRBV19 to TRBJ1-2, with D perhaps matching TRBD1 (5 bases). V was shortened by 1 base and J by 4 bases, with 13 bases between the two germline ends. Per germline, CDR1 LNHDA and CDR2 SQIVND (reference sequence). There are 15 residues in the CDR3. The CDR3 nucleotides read TGTGCCAGTAGTATAGCCGGGGACGGTATCTATGGCTACACCTTC. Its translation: CASSIAGDGIYGYTF.

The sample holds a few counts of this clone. DNA for the CDR3: TGCAGCGTCCCTGAACGGGGATCGCTTCTGAACACTGAAGCTTTCTTT. As protein: CSVPERGSLLNTEAFF. The J gene is TRBJ1-1, the V gene TRBV29-1; the D is unclear. This CDR3 has 16 amino acids. In germline, CDR1 is SQVTM, CDR2 ANQGSEA. V was trimmed by 6 bases and J by 0 bases, leaving 20 bases between them.

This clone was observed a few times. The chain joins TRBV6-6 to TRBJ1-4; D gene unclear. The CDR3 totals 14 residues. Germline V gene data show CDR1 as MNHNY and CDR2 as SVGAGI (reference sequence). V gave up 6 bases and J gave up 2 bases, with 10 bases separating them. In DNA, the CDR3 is TGTGCCAGCAGGTCCGGTGGGACTAATGAAAAACTGTTTTTT. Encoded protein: CASRSGGTNEKLFF.